This TCR beta chain is from a study of human T cells and chemical hapten exposure. This clonotype has ten or more counts. One entry per CDR3 protein, called by TCRdb with MiXCR from the RACE reads. The sample contains some 36,000 distinct CDR3 sequences, roughly 7.2% of which appear only once. Time point: pre-sensitization, week 0. Treatment noted: therapeutic diphenylcyclopropenone sensitization with weekly scalp DPC. Germline CDR1 SGHRS, CDR2 YFSETQ. The CDR3 extends over 13 amino acids. The ends were cut back, 0 bases at V and 9 bases at J, with 13 bases in the middle. This TCR came from a woman between 45 and 65 years old with alopecia areata. Some clones in this sample may be carry-over from other donors' samples. The V gene is TRBV5-1, the J gene TRBJ2-7; D is perhaps TRBD1 or TRBD2 (5 bases each). Sequencing used whole blood, obtained in connection with sensitization to the hapten diphenylcyclopropenone (DPC). CDR3 loop: CASSLAGAGGQYF. DNA for the CDR3: TGCGCCAGCAGCTTGGCCGGGGCAGGAGGGCAGTACTTC.